This T cell receptor beta chain derives from a study of Ad26.COV2.S vaccination and SARS-CoV-2 variants. Study-wide background: The vaccine Ad26.COV2.S was put into the muscle once, or twice with 56 days between. Study-wide results and caveats: Reported findings describe substantial breadth in spike-specific CD8+ and CD4+ T cell responses following vaccination.

Remarks on this clone: Its antigen is as yet unknown.

The assay was immunoSEQ multiplex PCR, and TCRdb's table has in-frame clones only and misses some. The sample consists of around 240,000 clones, roughly 90% of them appearing once. Treatment noted: around 19 received Ad26.COV2.S at low or high dose, single or two shots; a few received placebo; per-sample allocation not given. All samples were drawn on day 63, counting from the first vaccine or placebo injection. Participants' vaccine, an Ad26 vector, delivered Wuhan-strain SARS-CoV-2 spike. This TCR was sampled from a person between 18 and 65 years old who received the Ad26.COV2.S COVID-19 vaccine or a placebo. The sequencing here drew on peripheral blood, taken in a trial of Ad26.COV2.S vaccine versus placebo.

This chain's CDR3 is CASSFGQGSSYEQYF. CDR3 coding DNA: TGTGCCAGCAGTTTCGGACAGGGAAGCTCCTACGAGCAGTACTTC. The chain links TRBV27 to TRBJ2-7; TRBD1 aligns across 8 bases. Germline CDR1 is MNHEY and CDR2 is SMNVEV (reference sequence). Trimming removed 3 bases from V and 0 bases from J; junction bases left unmatched: 4. The CDR3 spans 15 residues.